This T cell receptor (beta chain) derives from a study of T-cell reconstitution after alpha-beta-depleted transplantation in children. Whole-study results and caveats: After transplant, high TCRbeta diversity at day 60 in some patients arose from surviving recipient T cells and thymic progenitors. Reports say that about two months after transplant, the alpha-beta T cells came out of several hundred graft clones that had expanded. T-cell counts and diversity at one year following transplant were attributed mainly to newly produced T cells.

Per germline, CDR1 LNHNV and CDR2 YYDKDF (reference sequence). The V end was cut by 0 bases, the J end by 4 bases, with 17 bases between. The CDR3 loop spans 17 amino acids. About this clonotype itself: Its target is unknown.

Construction of the TCRbeta library involved unique molecular identifiers. TCRdb itself ran the PCR reads through MiXCR, one entry per CDR3 protein. Found here are 500,000 to 650,000 distinct CDR3 sequences, roughly 10% of them singletons; the top ten hold around 15%. The sample in question was PBMCs, mostly from graft donor cells, obtained 180 days after TCRalphabeta/CD19-depleted stem cell transplant. The origin of this receptor is a female patient between 2 and 15 years old who had a stem cell transplant for aplastic anemia, so the T cells may come from the graft donor. This rearrangement joins TRBV15 to TRBJ2-3, with D possibly matching TRBD1 (6 bases). The CDR3 loop is CATSREPQGVFSDTQYF. The CDR3 coding sequence is TGTGCCACCAGCAGAGAACCACAGGGAGTTTTTTCAGATACGCAGTATTTT.